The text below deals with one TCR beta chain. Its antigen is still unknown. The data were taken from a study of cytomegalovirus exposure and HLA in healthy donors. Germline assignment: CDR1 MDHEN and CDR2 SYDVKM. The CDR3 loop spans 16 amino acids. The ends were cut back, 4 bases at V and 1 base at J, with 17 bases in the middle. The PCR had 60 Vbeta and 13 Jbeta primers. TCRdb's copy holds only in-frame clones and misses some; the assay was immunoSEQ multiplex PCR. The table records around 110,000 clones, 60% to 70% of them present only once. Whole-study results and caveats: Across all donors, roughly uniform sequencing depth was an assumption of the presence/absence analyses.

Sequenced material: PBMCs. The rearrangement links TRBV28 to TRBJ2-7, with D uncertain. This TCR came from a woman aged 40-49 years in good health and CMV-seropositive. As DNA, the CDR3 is TGTGCCAGCAGTTCCCCGAAGAAGCTTGTGTCCTACGAGCAGTACTTC. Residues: CASSSPKKLVSYEQYF.